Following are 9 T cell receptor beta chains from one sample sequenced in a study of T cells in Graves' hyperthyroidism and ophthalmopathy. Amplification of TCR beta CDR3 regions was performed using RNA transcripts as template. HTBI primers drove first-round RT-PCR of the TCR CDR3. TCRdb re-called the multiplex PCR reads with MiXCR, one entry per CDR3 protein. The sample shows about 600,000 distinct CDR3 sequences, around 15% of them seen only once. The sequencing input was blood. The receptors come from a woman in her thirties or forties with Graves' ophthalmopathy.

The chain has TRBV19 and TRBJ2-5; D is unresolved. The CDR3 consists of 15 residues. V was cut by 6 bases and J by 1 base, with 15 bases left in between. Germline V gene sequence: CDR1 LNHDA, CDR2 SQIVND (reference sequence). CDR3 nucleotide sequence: TGTGCCAGTAGACCCTCAAAGGACCTCCAAGAGACCCAGTACTTC. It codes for CASRPSKDLQETQYF. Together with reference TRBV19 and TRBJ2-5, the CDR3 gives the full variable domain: DGGITQSPKYLFRKEGQNVTLSCEQNLNHDAMYWYRQDPGQGLRLIYYSQIVNDFQKGDIAEGYSVSREKKESFPLTVTSAQKNPTAFYLCASRPSKDLQETQYFGPGTRLLVL.

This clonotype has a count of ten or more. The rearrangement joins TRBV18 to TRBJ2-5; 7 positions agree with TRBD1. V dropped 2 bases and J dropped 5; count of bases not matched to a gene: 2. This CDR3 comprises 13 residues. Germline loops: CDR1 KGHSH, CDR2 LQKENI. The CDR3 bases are TGTGCCAGCTCACCAAGGGGGCTCGAGACCCAGTACTTC. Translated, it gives CASSPRGLETQYF.

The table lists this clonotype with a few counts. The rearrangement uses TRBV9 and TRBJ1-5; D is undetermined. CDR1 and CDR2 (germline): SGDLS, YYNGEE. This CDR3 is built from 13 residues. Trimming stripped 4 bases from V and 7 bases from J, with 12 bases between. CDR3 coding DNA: TGTGCCAGCAGCAAGCAACCAGGCCAGCCCCAGCATTTT. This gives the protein CASSKQPGQPQHF. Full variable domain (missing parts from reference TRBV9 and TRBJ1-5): DSGVTQTPKHLITATGQRVTLRCSPRSGDLSVYWYQQSLDQGLQFLIQYYNGEERAKGNILERFSAQQFPDLHSELNLSSLELGDSALYFCASSKQPGQPQHFGDGTRLSIL.

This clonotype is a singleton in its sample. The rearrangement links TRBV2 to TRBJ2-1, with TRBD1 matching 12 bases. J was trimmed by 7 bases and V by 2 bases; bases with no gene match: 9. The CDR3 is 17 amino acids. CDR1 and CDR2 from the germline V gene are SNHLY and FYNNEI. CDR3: CASSEFTGTGGLNEQFF. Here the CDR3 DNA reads TGTGCCAGCAGTGAATTTACCGGGACAGGGGGCCTGAATGAGCAGTTCTTC. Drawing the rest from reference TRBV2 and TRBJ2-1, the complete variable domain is EPEVTQTPSHQVTQMGQEVILRCVPISNHLYFYWYRQILGQKVEFLVSFYNNEISEKSEIFDDQFSVERPDGSNFTLKIRSTKLEDSAMYFCASSEFTGTGGLNEQFFGPGTRLTVL.

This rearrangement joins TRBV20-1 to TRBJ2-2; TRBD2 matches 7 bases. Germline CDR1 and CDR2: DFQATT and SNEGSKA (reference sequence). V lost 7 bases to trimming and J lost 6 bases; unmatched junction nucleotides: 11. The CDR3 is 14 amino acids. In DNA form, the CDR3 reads TGCAGTGTGTCGAGCGGGGACCTACCCGGGGAGCTGTTTTTT. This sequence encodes CSVSSGDLPGELFF.

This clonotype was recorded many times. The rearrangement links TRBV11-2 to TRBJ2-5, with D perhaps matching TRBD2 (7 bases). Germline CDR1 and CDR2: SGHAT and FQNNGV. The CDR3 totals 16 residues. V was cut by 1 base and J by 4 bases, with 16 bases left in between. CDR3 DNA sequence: TGTGCCAGCAGCTTAGGGGCGGGGGCCGCGACAGAGACCCAGTACTTC. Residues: CASSLGAGAATETQYF.

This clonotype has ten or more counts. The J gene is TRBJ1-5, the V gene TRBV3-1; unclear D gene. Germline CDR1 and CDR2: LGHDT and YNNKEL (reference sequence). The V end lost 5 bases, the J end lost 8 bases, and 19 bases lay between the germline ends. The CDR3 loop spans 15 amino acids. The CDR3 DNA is TGTGCCAGCAGCGACGGTGGGGTAAGGTCTAAGCCCCAGCATTTT. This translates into CASSDGGVRSKPQHF. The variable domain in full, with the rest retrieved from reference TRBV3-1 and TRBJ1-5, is DTAVSQTPKYLVTQMGNDKSIKCEQNLGHDTMYWYKQDSKKFLKIMFSYNNKELIINETVPNRFSPKSPDKAHLNLHINSLELGDSAVYFCASSDGGVRSKPQHFGDGTRLSIL.

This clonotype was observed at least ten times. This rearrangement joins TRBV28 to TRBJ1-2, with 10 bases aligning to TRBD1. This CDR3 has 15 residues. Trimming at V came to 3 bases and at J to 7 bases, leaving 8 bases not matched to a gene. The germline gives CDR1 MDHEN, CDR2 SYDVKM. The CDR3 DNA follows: TGTGCCAGCAGTTTGGATACCGGGACAGGGGCTGGCTACACCTTC. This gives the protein CASSLDTGTGAGYTF.

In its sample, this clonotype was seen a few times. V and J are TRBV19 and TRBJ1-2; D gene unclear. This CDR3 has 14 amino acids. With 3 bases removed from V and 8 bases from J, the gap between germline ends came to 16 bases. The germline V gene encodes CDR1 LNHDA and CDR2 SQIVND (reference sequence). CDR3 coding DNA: TGTGCCAGTAGTATCTTTTTGGAAGGGCACGGCTACACCTTC. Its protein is CASSIFLEGHGYTF. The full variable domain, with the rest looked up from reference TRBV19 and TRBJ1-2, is DGGITQSPKYLFRKEGQNVTLSCEQNLNHDAMYWYRQDPGQGLRLIYYSQIVNDFQKGDIAEGYSVSREKKESFPLTVTSAQKNPTAFYLCASSIFLEGHGYTFGSGTRLTVV.